Listed below are T cell receptor beta chains from one sample, sequenced in a study of T-cell memory formation after mild COVID-19. TCRdb fed the 5' RACE reads into MiXCR, producing one record per CDR3 protein. The sample yields about 560,000 distinct CDR3 sequences, approximately 15% seen once. The sample comprised PBMCs or a T cell subset sorted from them (not recorded which). The receptors here all came from an adult woman who had mild COVID-19 (a few samples of this study predate the infection). Cell type and time point are not known. The CDR3 runs from the conserved cysteine through the conserved F or W. The D gene is left open where the match is weak. Clone size, where shown, is once, few, many, or a class for clones that have expanded.

cdr3_nt	cdr3_aa	j_call	v_call	d_call	clone_size
TGTGCCAGCAGTCCACAGGGGGTAGAGACCCAGTACTTC	CASSPQGVETQYF	TRBJ2-5	TRBV6-5	TRBD1	.
TGCGCCAGCAGCTTGTTGGCAGGCGCTGAAGCTTTCTTT	CASSLLAGAEAFF	TRBJ1-1	TRBV5-1	.	few
TGCAGCGTTGCCGGGAACTACGAGCAGTACTTC	CSVAGNYEQYF	TRBJ2-7	TRBV29-1	.	many
TGCAGCGTTGAAAGGCAGGGGGCCGGAGGCTACACCTTC	CSVERQGAGGYTF	TRBJ1-2	TRBV29-1	TRBD1	.
TGTGCCAGCAGCCCAATTCCCTCAGATACGCAGTATTTT	CASSPIPSDTQYF	TRBJ2-3	TRBV2	.	.
TGCAGCGTTGAGGGGACTAGCGGGATCACAGATACGCAGTATTTT	CSVEGTSGITDTQYF	TRBJ2-3	TRBV29-1	TRBD2	few
TGTGCCACCAGTAAGGGACAGGGTCTGTACGAGAAGTACTTC	CATSKGQGLYEKYF	TRBJ2-7	TRBV24-1	TRBD1	.
TGTGCCAGCAGTCACTCGGGACAGGGGACAGGAAACACCATATATTTT	CASSHSGQGTGNTIYF	TRBJ1-3	TRBV12-3/TRBV12-4	TRBD1	.
TGTGCCAGCAAACCGAGCTCCTACAATGAGCAGTTCTTC	CASKPSSYNEQFF	TRBJ2-1	TRBV11-3	.	.
TGCGCCAGCAGCTTGGTAGGGGATGGGGCCAACGTCCTGACTTTC	CASSLVGDGANVLTF	TRBJ2-6	TRBV5-1	.	.
TGTGCCATCAGAGATAGCACAGGGGGCGAAGTAGATACGCAGTATTTT	CAIRDSTGGEVDTQYF	TRBJ2-3	TRBV10-3	TRBD1	few
TGTGCCAGCAGAACTAGTATTTCGCAGTATTTT	CASRTSISQYF	TRBJ2-3	TRBV6-5	.	.
TGTGCCAGCTGGGACGGGGATTATAGCAATCAGCCCCAGCATTTT	CASWDGDYSNQPQHF	TRBJ1-5	TRBV12-3/TRBV12-4	.	few
TGCGCCAGCAGCTTGGGGGGACAGGGCCTCCAAGAGACCCAGTACTTC	CASSLGGQGLQETQYF	TRBJ2-5	TRBV5-1	TRBD1	few
TGTGCCAGCAAGACTAGCGGTTACAATGAGCAGTTCTTC	CASKTSGYNEQFF	TRBJ2-1	TRBV5-6	TRBD2	few
TGTGCCACCAGTAACAGGGGAGGAGAGACCCAGTACTTC	CATSNRGGETQYF	TRBJ2-5	TRBV24-1	.	.
TGCGCCAGCAGCTTTGGGGGGCAGCGTTCAACAGATACGCAGTATTTT	CASSFGGQRSTDTQYF	TRBJ2-3	TRBV5-1	.	few
TGTGCCAGCAGCAACCCGGGACTAGCGGGCTACAATGAGCAGTTCTTC	CASSNPGLAGYNEQFF	TRBJ2-1	TRBV5-6	TRBD2	once
TGTGCCAGCACCCCACCTGTCGCCGGGGAGCTGTTTTTT	CASTPPVAGELFF	TRBJ2-2	TRBV11-3	.	.
TGTGCCAGCAGTGAGCGGGGGGGGCCTCATACATATGAGCAGTTCTTC	CASSERGGPHTYEQFF	TRBJ2-1	TRBV12-3/TRBV12-4	TRBD2	many
TGTGCCAGCTCACCACCCTTCAGCAAAGAGACCCAGTACTTC	CASSPPFSKETQYF	TRBJ2-5	TRBV18	.	many
TGCAGTGCTACCCTAGCGGTGTACCAAGAGACCCAGTACTTC	CSATLAVYQETQYF	TRBJ2-5	TRBV20-1	TRBD2	.
TGTGCCAGCAGGACGACAGGGGGCCAAGAGACCCAGTACTTC	CASRTTGGQETQYF	TRBJ2-5	TRBV12-3/TRBV12-4	TRBD1	.
TGCAGCGCAACAGGGACGAAGACGTATGGGGATGGATACACCTTC	CSATGTKTYGDGYTF	TRBJ1-2	TRBV29-1	.	.
TGTGCCACCAGCAGAGATTTTTTGTACGAGCAGTACTTC	CATSRDFLYEQYF	TRBJ2-7	TRBV15	.	.
TGTGCCAGCAGTTTGGGCAGGGGCGAGGAAAAACTGTTTTTT	CASSLGRGEEKLFF	TRBJ1-4	TRBV27	.	few
TGCGCCAGCAGCCAACCAACCCTACAACTAGCTTCCCGAACCTACGAGCAGTACTTC	CASSQPTLQLASRTYEQYF	TRBJ2-7	TRBV4-1	.	few
TGTGCCAGCAGTCCCGGCCGAGCCAAAAACATTCAGTACTTC	CASSPGRAKNIQYF	TRBJ2-4	TRBV25-1	.	many
TGTGCCAGCAGCTTAAGGGGCGGGACGTGGAACACCGGGGAGCTGTTTTTT	CASSLRGGTWNTGELFF	TRBJ2-2	TRBV7-3	.	few
TGTGCCAGCAGTTACTCGAGGTCGACAGGGCTCCAAGAGACCCAGTACTTC	CASSYSRSTGLQETQYF	TRBJ2-5	TRBV6-2/TRBV6-3	TRBD1	.
TGTGCCAGCAGCCCCGGTAGCGGGATCGGGGGGGATACGCAGTATTTT	CASSPGSGIGGDTQYF	TRBJ2-3	TRBV11-2	TRBD2	few
TGTGCCAGCAGTTTCACCGGGACACTTACGGGAAACACCATATATTTT	CASSFTGTLTGNTIYF	TRBJ1-3	TRBV12-3/TRBV12-4	.	few
TGCGCCAGCCAGACAGGGGGCGGCTATGGCTACACCTTC	CASQTGGGYGYTF	TRBJ1-2	TRBV5-1	TRBD1	few
TGTGCCAGTACCCCGGGTAGCGGGGTCTTTAAGTCTCGGGATGCTTTCTTT	CASTPGSGVFKSRDAFF	TRBJ1-1	TRBV19	.	.
TGCAGTGCTAGAGAGGGAGGGGACAGGGAAGATACGCAGTATTTT	CSAREGGDREDTQYF	TRBJ2-3	TRBV20-1	TRBD1	few
TGCGCCAGCAGCCTGTATCTAACGGGGGGGCCGGGGACCTACAATGAGCAGTTCTTC	CASSLYLTGGPGTYNEQFF	TRBJ2-1	TRBV5-1	TRBD2	.
TGTGCCAGCAGTTACGAACCAGGGGGCGGTTACGAGCAGTACTTC	CASSYEPGGGYEQYF	TRBJ2-7	TRBV6-5	TRBD1	.
TGTGCCAGCAGTTACTCGATGCGGGGGACCTACGAGCAGTACTTC	CASSYSMRGTYEQYF	TRBJ2-7	TRBV6-5	TRBD2	few
TGCGCCAGCAGCCTCGGGACTAGCGGGGGGGCAGTTGTTGAGACCCAGTACTTC	CASSLGTSGGAVVETQYF	TRBJ2-5	TRBV5-1	TRBD2	.
TGCAGCGTTAGGATCAGCCTTTCCTACGAGCAGTACTTC	CSVRISLSYEQYF	TRBJ2-7	TRBV29-1	.	.
TGCAGCGTTGGGGCTAGCGGGAGCACAGATACGCAGTATTTT	CSVGASGSTDTQYF	TRBJ2-3	TRBV29-1	TRBD2	.
TGCAGTGCTAGAGACGGGACAGCGGCATACGAGCAGTACTTC	CSARDGTAAYEQYF	TRBJ2-7	TRBV20-1	TRBD1	.
TGTGCCACCAGTGATCCCGGGACTAGCGGGGGGGCAGCACGAGATACGCAGTATTTT	CATSDPGTSGGAARDTQYF	TRBJ2-3	TRBV24-1	TRBD2	few
TGTGCCAGCAGTACGGGGGCACAAGCTTTCTTT	CASSTGAQAFF	TRBJ1-1	TRBV6-5	.	many
TGTGCCAGCAGTTACGAGTCGGCTAGCGGGAGCAATGAGCAGTTCTTC	CASSYESASGSNEQFF	TRBJ2-1	TRBV6-5	TRBD2	few
TGCAGCGTTGAGGGGACAGGGATGTTTAGCTACAATGAGCAGTTCTTC	CSVEGTGMFSYNEQFF	TRBJ2-1	TRBV29-1	TRBD1	few
TGTGCCAGCAGCTTAACCCGGTTGCCTGAGGAGCAGTACTTC	CASSLTRLPEEQYF	TRBJ2-7	TRBV28	.	.